This T cell receptor beta chain emerged from a study of blood T cell repertoires in COVID-19. About the study: Sites across the United States, Italy and Spain contributed samples from acute and convalescent COVID-19.

Per germline, CDR1 SQVTM and CDR2 ANQGSEA. Trimming took off 7 bases at V and 0 bases at J, with 9 bases between the two ends. CDR3 length: 13 residues. Produced via immunoSEQ multiplex PCR; TCRdb's table is partial and in-frame only. The table shows some 96,000 clones, with 80% occurring only once. The sequenced material came from peripheral blood. The clonotype was recovered from a woman aged 70 to 79 with acute or convalescent COVID-19. J is TRBJ2-2 and V is TRBV29-1; D possibly corresponds to TRBD1 (5 bases). The CDR3 is CSGRQSNTGELFF. CDR3 nucleotides: TGCAGCGGTAGACAGTCGAACACCGGGGAGCTGTTTTTT.